This TCR beta chain came from a study of blood T cell repertoires in COVID-19. In the study overall: Samples of COVID-19 (acute and convalescent) were obtained from the United States, Italy and Spain.

Libraries were prepared by immunoSEQ multiplex PCR; TCRdb keeps only in-frame clonotypes and omits some of them. This sample has 350,000 to 400,000 clones; just under 90% occur once, and the top ten carry approximately 1.5%. Trimming stripped 1 base from V and 6 bases from J, with 12 bases between. CDR3 length equals 14 residues. Germline V lookup: CDR1 MGHRA, CDR2 YSYEKL. Residents of about two dozen US areas, aged roughly 18 to 95 years, made up the participants. Participants' reported clinical history set cohort assignment. Material for sequencing was PBMCs or T cells enriched from blood (not recorded which). This clonotype was sampled from a woman in her twenties or thirties who had recovered from COVID-19. The chain has TRBV4-1 and TRBJ1-2, with D maybe TRBD1 (5 bases). In DNA form, the CDR3 reads TGCGCCAGCAGCCAAGTGGGCAGGGTGGATGGCTACACCTTC. Amino acids: CASSQVGRVDGYTF.